The present entry profiles one TCR beta chain with its context. Per the germline V gene, CDR1 is SGHNT and CDR2 is YENEEA. The CDR3 runs 16 residues. The J segment lost 7 bases and the V segment lost 6 bases, leaving 15 bases of the junction unmatched. The source of the sample is a study of cytomegalovirus exposure and HLA in healthy donors. With 60 Vbeta and 13 Jbeta primers, the PCR was carried out. TCRdb keeps only in-frame clones here, not all; method: immunoSEQ multiplex PCR. The data hold some 150,000 clones, with roughly 70% observed a single time. Sequenced input: PBMCs. The source is a man aged 45-65 years in good health and CMV-seropositive. V gene TRBV11-3 combines with J gene TRBJ2-7; 10 bases are shared with TRBD1. CDR3: CASSPVVRQGACEQYF. DNA for the CDR3: TGTGCCAGCAGTCCCGTCGTTAGACAGGGGGCTTGTGAGCAGTACTTC.